This TCR beta chain was captured in a study of Ad26.COV2.S vaccination and SARS-CoV-2 variants. Study context: By the intramuscular route, Ad26.COV2.S was given once, or twice 56 days apart.

There are 12 residues in the CDR3. V gave up 3 bases and J gave up 5 bases, with 10 bases separating them. CDR1 and CDR2 (germline): DFQATT, SNEGSKA (reference sequence). Documented treatment: approximately 18 received Ad26.COV2.S at low or high dose, single or two shots; several received placebo; per-sample allocation not given. Material that was analyzed had been drawn on day 63 after the first vaccine or placebo injection. The method was immunoSEQ multiplex PCR; TCRdb's version includes in-frame clones alone and lacks a portion of them. The sample has about 480,000 clones; around 85% are singletons.

The clonotype comes from a person between 18 and 60 years old who received the Ad26.COV2.S COVID-19 vaccine or a placebo. The genes are TRBV20-1 and TRBJ1-1; D uncertain. The material was peripheral blood, obtained in a trial of Ad26.COV2.S vaccine versus placebo. CDR3 DNA: TGCAGTGCTAGTAGATGGGGAACTGAAGCTTTCTTT. Translating gives CSASRWGTEAFF.